This T cell receptor beta chain was captured in a study of cytomegalovirus exposure and HLA in healthy donors. Findings and limits, study-wide: Fewer N-insertions than the roughly 670-donor mean were reportedly shown by an Asian-associated ancestry cluster in a later analysis.

As for the donors, each was a healthy bone marrow donor. Per germline, CDR1 SNHLY and CDR2 FYNNEI. The CDR3 length is 15 residues. The ends were cut back, 5 bases at V and 4 bases at J, with 16 bases in the middle. To note about this clone: Its antigen is not known.

Use of 60 Vbeta and 13 Jbeta primers characterized the PCR. Measured with immunoSEQ multiplex PCR; TCRdb has only the in-frame clones, and not every one. This sample has about 140,000 clones; roughly 77% occur once, and the top ten carry approximately 4.3%. Input material: PBMCs. The sequence derives from a man under 40 in good health. This chain connects TRBV2 to TRBJ2-3; the D gene is possibly TRBD2 (6 bases). The CDR3 nucleotides are TGTGCCAGCAGTCCAACAGGAGGGGCCCCAGATACGCAGTATTTT. It specifies CASSPTGGAPDTQYF.